This T cell receptor beta chain was retrieved from a study of T cells in Graves' hyperthyroidism and ophthalmopathy. The wider study: Staff took peripheral blood when the initial diagnosis was made, before any treatment began. Overall study findings and caveats: Model output signaled ophthalmopathy a median approximately 6.2 months ahead of onset.

Germline V CDR1 and CDR2: SGHNT, YENEEA. This CDR3 comprises 17 residues. V was pared by 5 bases and J by 5 bases, with 8 bases of the junction left unmatched. The CDR3 regions of TCR beta were amplified from RNA transcripts. First-round RT-PCR with HTBI primers amplified the TCR CDR3 region. One entry per CDR3 protein results from TCRdb running MiXCR on the multiplex PCR reads. Counted here are about 210,000 distinct CDR3 sequences, about 15% occurring once; the ten biggest clones make up under 65%. This clonotype has a handful of counts. Antigen specificity is unknown. Diagnoses rested on clinical symptoms, serum thyroxine and TRAb, thyroid ultrasound and orbital computed tomography. Fresh 10 ml peripheral blood yielded PBMCs.

The sequencing sample was made of blood. The chain carries TRBV11-3 and TRBJ2-2; 13 bases align to TRBD2. This receptor was taken from a man aged 50-60 years with Graves' hyperthyroidism. CDR3: CASSPPLAGGLTGELFF. In nucleotides, the CDR3 is TGTGCCAGCAGCCCCCCACTAGCGGGAGGGCTAACCGGGGAGCTGTTTTTT.